This is a list of T cell receptor beta chains from one sample in a study of blood T cells in healthy people across ages. TCRdb used MiXCR to reprocess the 5' RACE reads, holding one entry per CDR3 protein. The sample includes 600,000 or so distinct CDR3 sequences, about 28% of them seen just once. Sequences were obtained from blood. Receptors were obtained from an elderly woman in good health. Each CDR3 is given with its conserved first and last residue. The order of the fields is J gene, V gene, D gene, clone size, CDR3 DNA, CDR3 protein. The D gene is left open where the match is weak. Rows may omit the clone size; those that give it use once, few, many or a size class.

TRBJ2-1 TRBV20-1 . many TGCAGTGCTAGAGATCCGAGGTACAATGAGCAGTTCTTC CSARDPRYNEQFF
TRBJ1-1 TRBV30 . . TGTGCCTGGAGTGCAGGTACGAACACTGAAGCTTTCTTT CAWSAGTNTEAFF
TRBJ2-5 TRBV15 . many TGTGCCACCAGCAGAGAAAACAGAGGGGGAGAGACCCAGTACTTC CATSRENRGGETQYF
TRBJ1-1 TRBV19 . . TGTGCCAGTAGCTCCCCCGGCACTGAAGCTTTCTTT CASSSPGTEAFF
TRBJ2-5 TRBV6-2/TRBV6-3 . many TGTGCCAGCAGTTACTCGAGGCTCGGGACCCAGTACTTC CASSYSRLGTQYF
TRBJ2-3 TRBV10-3 TRBD2 few TGTGCCATCAGTGAGAGGTGGCGGGGGGGAGGGACAGATACGCAGTATTTT CAISERWRGGGTDTQYF
TRBJ2-6 TRBV9 TRBD2 many TGTGCCAGCAGCCCTAGGGAGGGGCGGGCCAACGTCCTGACTTTC CASSPREGRANVLTF
TRBJ2-1 TRBV30 . many TGTGCAGTGAATGGCGGGAATGAGCAGTTCTTC CAVNGGNEQFF
TRBJ2-6 TRBV7-2 TRBD1 . TGTGCCAGCAGCACACCCCGGGACAGCGTCTCTGGGGCCAACGTCCTGACTTTC CASSTPRDSVSGANVLTF
TRBJ2-3 TRBV20-1 TRBD2 many TGCAGTGCCCTGGGGGGACTAGCGGTCCCAGATACGCAGTATTTT CSALGGLAVPDTQYF
TRBJ1-5 TRBV7-2 . . TGTGCCAGCAGGGAAGGGGCTGAGGGCAATCAGCCCCAGCATTTT CASREGAEGNQPQHF
TRBJ2-7 TRBV28 TRBD2 . TGTGCCAGCAGGCGCACTAGCGGGAGTTTTAACGAGCAGTACTTC CASRRTSGSFNEQYF
TRBJ2-7 TRBV12-3/TRBV12-4 . . TGTGCCAGCAGTCCGACGATCTCCTCCTACAATGAGCAGTACTTC CASSPTISSYNEQYF
TRBJ1-4 TRBV29-1 . many TGCAGCGCGGGACAAGTGAGGGAAAAACTGTTTTTT CSAGQVREKLFF
TRBJ1-5 TRBV20-1 . few TGCAGTGCTAGCCGACAGGACCTTCAGCCCCAGCATTTT CSASRQDLQPQHF
TRBJ1-5 TRBV5-6 . . TGTGCCAGCAGCTTCGGCGGCCTATATAGCAATCAGCCCCAGCATTTT CASSFGGLYSNQPQHF
TRBJ2-1 TRBV12-3/TRBV12-4 . many TGTGCCAGCAGAGACCGCTATGGCAATGAGCAGTTCTTC CASRDRYGNEQFF
TRBJ1-5 TRBV28 . . TGTGCCAGCAGTTTGGGCCCTTCAGGTCAGCCCCAGCATTTT CASSLGPSGQPQHF
TRBJ1-1 TRBV18 . . TGTGCCAGCTCACCAGCCAGGGTCATGAACACTGAAGCTTTCTTT CASSPARVMNTEAFF
TRBJ1-6 TRBV6-2/TRBV6-3 . . TGTGCCAGCAGTTACACGCGGGACCCAAATTCACCCCTCCACTTT CASSYTRDPNSPLHF
TRBJ1-1 TRBV9 TRBD1 . TGTGCCAGCAGCGTAGTTCCTATGGGGACAGGGGGCGGCGCTGAAGCTTTCTTT CASSVVPMGTGGGAEAFF
TRBJ1-5 TRBV5-5 TRBD1 . TGTGCCAGCAGCTTGGGGACAGGAAATAGCAATCAGCCCCAGCATTTT CASSLGTGNSNQPQHF
TRBJ1-6 TRBV7-2 TRBD1 . TGTGCCAGCAGCCCGAGGACAGGGCCTAATCCACCCCTCCACTTT CASSPRTGPNPPLHF
TRBJ2-7 TRBV3-1 . . TGTGCCAGCAGCCAAGATATGGTAGCTGGGTTGTACGAGCAGTACTTC CASSQDMVAGLYEQYF
TRBJ2-5 TRBV5-1 . . TGCGCCAGCAGCCGGACCAGGGGAAGAGAGACCCAGTACTTC CASSRTRGRETQYF
TRBJ2-5 TRBV20-1 TRBD2 . TGCAGTGCTAGACCCACTAGCGGCGGAGGGGAGACCCAGTACTTC CSARPTSGGGETQYF
TRBJ1-1 TRBV3-1 . . TGTGCCAGCAGCTTTCTCAGGGGTGCTGAAGCTTTCTTT CASSFLRGAEAFF
TRBJ2-1 TRBV20-1 TRBD2 . TGCAGTGCTATGACTAGCGGACACAATGAGCAGTTCTTC CSAMTSGHNEQFF
TRBJ2-2 TRBV24-1 TRBD1 . TGTGCCACCAGGGACAGGGGGCGGACCGGGGAGCTGTTTTTT CATRDRGRTGELFF
TRBJ2-1 TRBV7-2 . many TGTGCCAGCAGTCGAGAACCGGGACAAACTTACAATGAGCAGTTCTTC CASSREPGQTYNEQFF
TRBJ2-2 TRBV7-9 . few TGTGCCAGCAGCTCGCCAGGGCGCGCCACCGGGGAGCTGTTTTTT CASSSPGRATGELFF
TRBJ2-1 TRBV7-2 . . TGTGCCAGCAGCTTAGACCGATACAATGAGCAGTTCTTC CASSLDRYNEQFF